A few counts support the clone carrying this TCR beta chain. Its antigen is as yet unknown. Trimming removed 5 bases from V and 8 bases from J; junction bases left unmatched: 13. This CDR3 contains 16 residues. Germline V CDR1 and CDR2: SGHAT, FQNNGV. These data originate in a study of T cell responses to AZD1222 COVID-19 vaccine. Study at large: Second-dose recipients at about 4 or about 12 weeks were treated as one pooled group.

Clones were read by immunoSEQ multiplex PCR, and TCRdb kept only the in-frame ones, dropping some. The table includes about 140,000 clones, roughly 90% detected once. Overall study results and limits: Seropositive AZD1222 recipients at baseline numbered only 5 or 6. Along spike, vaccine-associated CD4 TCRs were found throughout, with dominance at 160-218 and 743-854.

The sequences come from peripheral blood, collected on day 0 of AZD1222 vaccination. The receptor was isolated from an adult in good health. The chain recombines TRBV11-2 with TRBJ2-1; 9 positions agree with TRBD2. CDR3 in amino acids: CASSLLRLAGIDEQFF. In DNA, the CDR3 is TGTGCCAGCAGCCTTTTGAGGCTAGCGGGAATCGATGAGCAGTTCTTC.